Sequencing of this T cell receptor beta chain was carried out in a study of CD8+ T cells in alopecia areata. The wider study: Treatment comprised oral tofacitinib, 5 to 10 mg twice daily, in treated patients. Findings of the study overall: Shared TCR sequences were less clear between patients than in mice, possibly partly from HLA diversity. Many expanded lesional clones persisted in scalp and blood during tofacitinib treatment. The treated group had a single nonresponder, limiting CD8+ expansion-response conclusions.

Regarding treatment: oral pan-JAK inhibitor, 5-10 mg twice daily. Of note for this clone: What it binds is not known.

Sequencing templates came from extracted RNA that was reverse transcribed into cDNA. Some clones are missing from TCRdb's copy, which holds only in-frame ones; the method was immunoSEQ multiplex PCR. The data show about 190,000 clones, with 45% to 75% seen just once and about 0.69% held by the top ten. Trimming shortened V by 1 base and J by 9 bases, and 11 bases separated the two germline ends. CDR1 is SGHTA, CDR2 FQGNSA, per germline. There are 13 residues in the CDR3. The sequence derives from a human donor with alopecia areata. This chain joins TRBV7-2 and TRBJ2-3; no definite D call. The input for sequencing was CD4+ T cells sorted from blood, taken at week 4, from a patient treated with tofacitinib. Written as DNA, the CDR3 is TGTGCCAGCAGCTTAGACCGCTTGGACACGCAGTATTTT. This encodes CASSLDRLDTQYF.